The next 12 T cell receptor beta chains were all read from a single sample in a study of OX40 agonist ivuxolimab in advanced cancers. Sequencing used immunoSEQ multiplex PCR; TCRdb keeps in-frame clones, though not all of them. The sample holds about 83,000 clones; approximately 91% are singletons and the top ten take around 0.71%. Source: CD4+ or CD8+ T cells sorted from blood, taken in a trial of the OX40 agonist ivuxolimab. Source of these receptors: an adult with an advanced solid tumor such as melanoma, head and neck, liver or kidney cancer.

J is TRBJ2-7 and V is TRBV30; tentatively, D is TRBD1 or TRBD2 (6 bases each). V was cut by 3 bases and J by 0 bases, with 12 bases left in between. The CDR3 loop spans 14 amino acids. Germline-derived CDR1 and CDR2 are GTSNPN and SVGIG (reference sequence). CDR3 sequence reads: CAWRLTGASYEQYF. The DNA of the CDR3 is TGTGCCTGGAGGTTAACGGGGGCCTCCTACGAGCAGTACTTC.

This clone appeared a few times. The chain joins TRBV9 to TRBJ1-1, with D unresolved. Germline CDR1 and CDR2: SGDLS and YYNGEE. CDR3 length equals 13 residues. Trimming pared 6 bases from V and 6 bases from J, leaving 15 bases between. CDR3 bases: TGTGCCAGCACCTTTCTTACCACATCTGAAGCTTTCTTT. Translated: CASTFLTTSEAFF.

The chain has TRBV7-2 and TRBJ2-1, with D unclear. The ends were cut back, 2 bases at V and 2 bases at J, with 10 bases in the middle. From germline, CDR1 is SGHTA and CDR2 FQGNSA. This CDR3 has 15 residues. CDR3 bases: TGTGCCAGCAGCTTACCGGCCGGTCCCTACAATGAGCAGTTCTTC. Translated: CASSLPAGPYNEQFF.

This clone was picked up one time. The chain couples TRBV28 to TRBJ1-4; D ambiguous. Trimming removed 4 bases from V and 0 bases from J, with 9 bases in between. Germline V gives CDR1 MDHEN, CDR2 SYDVKM. There are 15 residues in the CDR3. The CDR3 nucleotides are TGTGCCAGCAGTTCCCCGCTCGCAACTAATGAAAAACTGTTTTTT. It encodes CASSSPLATNEKLFF.

A single count supports this clone. This rearrangement joins TRBV25-1 to TRBJ1-5, with TRBD1 matching 8 bases. From germline, CDR1 is MGHDK and CDR2 SYGVNS. After removal of 3 bases from V and 6 bases from J, the junction contained 4 bases not matched to a gene. The CDR3 covers 14 residues. The CDR3 nucleotides read TGTGCCAGCAGTGAGACAGGGGTTGTTCAGCCCCAGCATTTT. This encodes CASSETGVVQPQHF. Together with reference TRBV25-1 and TRBJ1-5, the CDR3 gives the full variable domain: EADIYQTPRYLVIGTGKKITLECSQTMGHDKMYWYQQDPGMELHLIHYSYGVNSTEKGDLSSESTVSRIRTEHFPLTLESARPSHTSQYLCASSETGVVQPQHFGDGTRLSIL.

The chain combines TRBV18 with TRBJ1-4; D not certain. This CDR3 spans 14 amino acids. Trimming stripped 3 bases from V and 0 bases from J, with 5 bases between. Germline values: CDR1 KGHSH, CDR2 LQKENI. The CDR3 reads CASSPAATNEKLFF. CDR3 nucleotide sequence: TGTGCCAGCTCACCGGCTGCAACTAATGAAAAACTGTTTTTT.

This chain uses TRBV9 with TRBJ1-6; 9 bases agree with TRBD1. The CDR3 runs 16 residues. Trimming cost V 0 bases and J 8 bases; bases outside gene matches: 6. CDR1 and CDR2 from the germline V gene are SGDLS and YYNGEE. CDR3 nucleotides: TGTGCCAGCAGCGTAGGTGGGGGACAGGGCCATTCACCCCTCCACTTT. Protein sequence: CASSVGGGQGHSPLHF.

This rearrangement joins TRBV5-1 to TRBJ1-3, with D uncertain. Trimming stripped 0 bases from V and 0 bases from J, with 7 bases between. The germline CDR1 and CDR2 sequences are SGHRS and YFSETQ. This CDR3 contains 15 residues. The CDR3 protein is CASSLGAVSGNTIYF. CDR3 nucleotides: TGCGCCAGCAGCTTGGGAGCAGTCTCTGGAAACACCATATATTTT.

Concerning this clone itself: Other DNA sequences in the same sample also yield this CDR3. The gene calls are TRBV6-1 and TRBJ1-1; D might be TRBD1 (5 bases). Germline CDR1 reads MNHNS; CDR2 reads SASEGT. The CDR3 spans 13 residues. V lost 4 bases, J lost 1 base, and 7 bases lay in between. The CDR3 DNA follows: TGTGCCAGCAGTGCTACAGGGAACACTGAAGCTTTCTTT. It is translated as CASSATGNTEAFF.

This rearrangement joins TRBV5-6 to TRBJ2-5, with no clear D. Germline V gene data show CDR1 as SGHDT and CDR2 as YYEEEE. The CDR3 length is 14 residues. V lost 4 bases and J lost 2, with 12 bases in between. CDR3 sequence reads: CASSPGSAQETQYF. As DNA, the CDR3 is TGTGCCAGCAGCCCGGGTAGTGCACAAGAGACCCAGTACTTC. Combining the CDR3 with reference TRBV5-6 and TRBJ2-5 gives the whole variable domain DAGVTQSPTHLIKTRGQQVTLRCSPKSGHDTVSWYQQALGQGPQFIFQYYEEEERQRGNFPDRFSGHQFPNYSSELNVNALLLGDSALYLCASSPGSAQETQYFGPGTRLLVL.

The chain combines TRBV28 with TRBJ1-2, with D perhaps matching TRBD1 (5 bases). Trimming removed 10 bases from V and 2 bases from J, with 14 bases in between. Germline V gene lookup returns CDR1 MDHEN and CDR2 SYDVKM. The CDR3 covers 13 residues. This CDR3 is CATMGEGNYGYTF. The CDR3 region has the DNA TGTGCCACCATGGGGGAGGGGAACTATGGCTACACCTTC.

V usage is TRBV28 and J usage is TRBJ1-5; D unclear. Germline V gene lookup returns CDR1 MDHEN and CDR2 SYDVKM. Trimming took 2 bases from V and 3 from J, leaving 8 bases between them. CDR3 length: 14 amino acids. The CDR3 DNA is TGTGCCAGCAGTTTAGCACAGTTCAATCAGCCCCAGCATTTT. This sequence encodes CASSLAQFNQPQHF.